This T cell receptor beta chain was recovered during a study of blood T cell repertoires in COVID-19. Study in general: The samples span acute and convalescent COVID-19 from the United States, Italy and Spain.

The germline gives CDR1 MDHEN, CDR2 SYDVKM. The CDR3 extends over 14 amino acids. After removal of 3 bases from V and 1 base from J, the junction contained 2 bases not matched to a gene. Assay: immunoSEQ multiplex PCR; the TCRdb copy retains only in-frame clones and omits some. The repertoire holds about 250,000 clones, with roughly 89% as singletons. This clonotype originated in a woman aged 40 to 50 who had recovered from COVID-19. Input material: peripheral blood. J is TRBJ2-7 and V is TRBV28, with TRBD1 matching over 8 bases. In DNA form, the CDR3 reads TGTGCCAGCAGTTTCGGGGACAGGTCCTACGAGCAGTACTTC. As protein: CASSFGDRSYEQYF.